This TCR beta chain was recovered during a study of blood T cell repertoires in COVID-19. At the level of the study: The United States, Italy and Spain were the sources of the acute and convalescent COVID-19 samples. The analysed material was cDNA or gDNA that came from T cells, B-cell-depleted T cells, or PBMCs.

Seattle participants joined during active infection and were tracked over time. Per the original data handling: Quantification of nucleated cells was approximated via reference gene primer amplification. Assay: immunoSEQ multiplex PCR; the TCRdb copy retains only in-frame clones and omits some. That table furnishes V, J and clone size, whereas the DNA furnished D and trimming. This table holds about 200,000 clones, roughly 80% found once. Germline V gene sequence: CDR1 SGDLS, CDR2 YYNGEE. V was clipped by 0 bases and J by 6 bases, with 21 bases between them. The CDR3 extends over 17 amino acids. This clone was observed a single time.

The V gene is TRBV9, the J gene TRBJ1-1; no clear D gene. Sequencing input: peripheral blood. The clonotype was recovered from a woman older than 75 with COVID-19, enrolled during active disease. The CDR3 region has the DNA TGTGCCAGCAGCGTAGCAGCCGTCGACACACCAACCTCTGAAGCTTTCTTT. Its protein is CASSVAAVDTPTSEAFF.